This TCR beta chain was identified during a study of blood T cell repertoires in COVID-19. The overall study: The samples span acute and convalescent COVID-19 from the United States, Italy and Spain. T cells, B-cell-depleted T cells, or PBMCs provided the cDNA or gDNA that served as material.

The CDR3 is made up of 13 amino acids. With 2 bases removed from V and 1 base from J, the gap between germline ends came to 6 bases. Per germline, CDR1 SGHVS and CDR2 FQNEAQ. Per the original data handling: Using reference gene primer amplification, nucleated cell counts were estimated. Only in-frame clones appear in the TCRdb table, and some are missing; sequencing was by immunoSEQ multiplex PCR. The DNA gave D and trimming, while V, J and clone size come from that table. The repertoire holds about 140,000 clones, 65% to 80% seen once, with around 3.3% in the top ten. This TCR came from a man aged 60 to 69 with acute or convalescent COVID-19. The V and J genes are TRBV7-8 and TRBJ2-7; unclear D gene. Source material: peripheral blood. The DNA for the CDR3 is TGTGCCAGCAGCTTAACTACTTCCTACGAGCAGTACTTC. Its translation: CASSLTTSYEQYF.